This TCR beta chain appears in the sequencing data of a study of CXCR3-negative and CXCR3-positive naive CD8 T cells. Findings and limits, study-wide: Diversity was high in both naive subsets and much lower in memory cells.

The method, 5' RACE with UMI labels, was used to prepare the TRB cDNA libraries. TCRdb re-called the 5' RACE reads and shows each CDR3 protein once, DNA omitted. The table lists 45,000 to 65,000 distinct CDR3 sequences. Naive CD8+ T cells were CD45RO-CCR7+CD27+CD95-. With regard to this clonotype: The target antigen is unknown.

The CDR3 is 14 residues long. Germline V gives CDR1 SEHNR, CDR2 FQNEAQ (reference sequence). The chain uses TRBV7-9 and TRBJ1-5; lacking DNA, the TRBD1 call made by TCRdb goes unchecked. The source material was naive CXCR3- CD8+ T cells from blood. Subset: CD45RO-CCR7+CD27+CD95- naive CD8+ T cells lacking CXCR3 (TNR3-). The sequence came from a human donor in good health. Some clones in this sample may be carry-over from other donors' samples. CDR3: CASSRGQGQQPQHF.